This TCR beta chain was observed in a study of resident and recirculating memory T cells in vitiligo. No change in lesions over the prior 6 months defined stable disease. CDR1 MDHEN and CDR2 SYDVKM come from the germline V gene. Trimming removed 4 bases from V and 3 bases from J, with 13 bases in between. The CDR3 consists of 15 residues. Only in-frame clones appear in the TCRdb table, and some are missing; sequencing was by immunoSEQ multiplex PCR. Of 70,000 to 85,000 clones listed, 90% to 95% are singletons. Sequencing used blood. The source is a male donor with vitiligo. V is TRBV28 and J is TRBJ1-5; a weak D match, TRBD1 (6 bases). The CDR3 nucleotides are TGTGCCAGCAGTTCCCTGACAGGATACAATCAGCCCCAGCATTTT. Translating gives CASSSLTGYNQPQHF.